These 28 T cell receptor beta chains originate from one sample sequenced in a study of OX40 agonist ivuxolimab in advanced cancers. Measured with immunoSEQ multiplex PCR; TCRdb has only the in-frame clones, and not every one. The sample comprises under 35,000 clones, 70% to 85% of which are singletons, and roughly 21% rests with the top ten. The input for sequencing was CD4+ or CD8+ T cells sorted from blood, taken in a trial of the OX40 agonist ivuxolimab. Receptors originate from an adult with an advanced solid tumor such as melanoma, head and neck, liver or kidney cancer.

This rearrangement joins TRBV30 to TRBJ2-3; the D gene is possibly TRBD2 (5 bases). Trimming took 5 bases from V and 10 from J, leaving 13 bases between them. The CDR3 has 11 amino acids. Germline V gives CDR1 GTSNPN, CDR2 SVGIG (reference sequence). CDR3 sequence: CAWRLGSAQYF. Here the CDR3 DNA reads TGTGCCTGGCGCTTAGGGAGTGCGCAGTATTTT. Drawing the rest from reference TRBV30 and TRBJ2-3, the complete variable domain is SQTIHQWPATLVQPVGSPLSLECTVEGTSNPNLYWYRQAAGRGLQLLFYSVGIGQISSEVPQNLSASRPQDRQFILSSKKLLLSDSGFYLCAWRLGSAQYFGPGTRLTVL.

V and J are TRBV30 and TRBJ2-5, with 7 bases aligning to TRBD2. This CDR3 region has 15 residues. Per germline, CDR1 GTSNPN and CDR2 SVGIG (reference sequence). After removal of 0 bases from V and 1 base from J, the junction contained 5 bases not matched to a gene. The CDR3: CAWSVDWGGQETQYF. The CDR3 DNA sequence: TGTGCCTGGAGTGTGGATTGGGGGGGCCAAGAGACCCAGTACTTC.

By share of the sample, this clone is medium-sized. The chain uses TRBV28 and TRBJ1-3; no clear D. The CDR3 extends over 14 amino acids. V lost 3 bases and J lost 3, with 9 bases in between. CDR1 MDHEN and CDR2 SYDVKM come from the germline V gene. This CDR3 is CASSFSGSGNTIYF. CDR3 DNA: TGTGCCAGCAGTTTCTCGGGGAGTGGAAACACCATATATTTT.

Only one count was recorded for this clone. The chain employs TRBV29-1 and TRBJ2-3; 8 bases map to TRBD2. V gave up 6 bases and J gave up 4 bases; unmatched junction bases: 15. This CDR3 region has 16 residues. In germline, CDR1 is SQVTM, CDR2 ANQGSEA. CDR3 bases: TGCAGCGTCGGACTCGGGGGGGCGTTCAGCGCAGATACGCAGTATTTT. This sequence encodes CSVGLGGAFSADTQYF.

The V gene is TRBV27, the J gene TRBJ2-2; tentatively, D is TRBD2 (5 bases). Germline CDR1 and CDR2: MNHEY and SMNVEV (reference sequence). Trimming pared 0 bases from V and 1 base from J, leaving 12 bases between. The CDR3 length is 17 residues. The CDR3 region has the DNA TGTGCCAGCAGTTTATCGATCGGGGAGCGGAACACCGGGGAGCTGTTTTTT. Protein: CASSLSIGERNTGELFF.

DNA of the CDR3: TGTGCCAGCAGCCCAACAGGGTTCTCCGAGCAGTACTTC. Translated, it gives CASSPTGFSEQYF. The chain links TRBV7-8 to TRBJ2-7; perhaps TRBD1 as D (6 bases). Trimming shortened V by 5 bases and J by 6 bases, and 14 bases separated the two germline ends. The CDR3 consists of 13 residues. Germline CDR1 and CDR2: SGHVS and FQNEAQ.

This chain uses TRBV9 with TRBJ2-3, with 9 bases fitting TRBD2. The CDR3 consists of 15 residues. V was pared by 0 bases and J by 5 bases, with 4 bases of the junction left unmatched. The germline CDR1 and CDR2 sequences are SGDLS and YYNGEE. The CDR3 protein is CASSVGGRVEDTQYF. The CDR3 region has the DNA TGTGCCAGCAGCGTAGGCGGGAGGGTGGAAGATACGCAGTATTTT.

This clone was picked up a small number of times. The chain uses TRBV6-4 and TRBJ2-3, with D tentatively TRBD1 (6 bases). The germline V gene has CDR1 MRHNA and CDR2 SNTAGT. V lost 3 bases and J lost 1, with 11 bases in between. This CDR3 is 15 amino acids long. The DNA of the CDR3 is TGTGCCAGCAGTGAATCGGCAGGGGGCACAGATACGCAGTATTTT. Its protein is CASSESAGGTDTQYF.

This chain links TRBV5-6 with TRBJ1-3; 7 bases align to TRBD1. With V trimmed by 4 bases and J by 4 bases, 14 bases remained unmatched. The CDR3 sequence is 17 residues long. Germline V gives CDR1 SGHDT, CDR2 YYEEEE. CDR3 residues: CASSQRGRGRYGNTIYF. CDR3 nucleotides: TGTGCCAGCAGCCAGAGGGGGCGGGGACGGTACGGAAACACCATATATTTT.

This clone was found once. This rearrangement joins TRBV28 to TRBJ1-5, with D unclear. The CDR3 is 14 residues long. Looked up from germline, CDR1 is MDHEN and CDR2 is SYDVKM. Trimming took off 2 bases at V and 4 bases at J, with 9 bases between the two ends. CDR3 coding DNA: TGTGCCAGCAGTTTAGCTGGGGTGAATCAGCCCCAGCATTTT. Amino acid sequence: CASSLAGVNQPQHF.

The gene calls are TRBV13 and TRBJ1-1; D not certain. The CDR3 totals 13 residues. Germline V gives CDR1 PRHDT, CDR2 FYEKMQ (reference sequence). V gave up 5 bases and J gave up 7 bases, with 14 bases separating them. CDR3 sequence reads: CASSLRRDGEAFF. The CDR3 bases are TGTGCCAGCAGCCTTCGTAGGGATGGTGAAGCTTTCTTT.

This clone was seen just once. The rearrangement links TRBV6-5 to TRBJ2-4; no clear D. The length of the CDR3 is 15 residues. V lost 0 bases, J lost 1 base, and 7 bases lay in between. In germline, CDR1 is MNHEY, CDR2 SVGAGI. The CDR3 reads CASSYSASAKNIQYF. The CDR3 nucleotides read TGTGCCAGCAGTTACTCCGCCAGTGCCAAAAACATTCAGTACTTC.

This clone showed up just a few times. CDR3 region: CAWRRNRGSKNIQYF. In DNA, the CDR3 is TGTGCCTGGAGGAGGAACAGGGGGTCCAAAAACATTCAGTACTTC. V and J are TRBV30 and TRBJ2-4, with 8 positions matching TRBD1. Germline V gene data show CDR1 as GTSNPN and CDR2 as SVGIG (reference sequence). The CDR3 runs to 15 residues. Trimming cost V 3 bases and J 2 bases; bases outside gene matches: 6.

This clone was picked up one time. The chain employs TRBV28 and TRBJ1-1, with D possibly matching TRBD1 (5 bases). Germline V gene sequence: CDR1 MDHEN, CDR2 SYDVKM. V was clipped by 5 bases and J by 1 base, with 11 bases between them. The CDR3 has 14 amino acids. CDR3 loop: CASSTFGGNTEAFF. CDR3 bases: TGTGCCAGCAGTACCTTCGGGGGGAACACTGAAGCTTTCTTT.

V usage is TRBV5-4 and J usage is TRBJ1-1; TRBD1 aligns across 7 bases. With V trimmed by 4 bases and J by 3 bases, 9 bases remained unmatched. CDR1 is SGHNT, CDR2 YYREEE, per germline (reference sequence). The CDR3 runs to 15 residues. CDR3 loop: CASSPARGLYTEAFF. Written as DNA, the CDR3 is TGTGCCAGCAGCCCAGCGAGGGGGCTCTACACTGAAGCTTTCTTT. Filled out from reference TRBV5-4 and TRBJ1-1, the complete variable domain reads ETGVTQSPTHLIKTRGQQVTLRCSSQSGHNTVSWYQQALGQGPQFIFQYYREEENGRGNFPPRFSGLQFPNYSSELNVNALELDDSALYLCASSPARGLYTEAFFGQGTRLTVV.

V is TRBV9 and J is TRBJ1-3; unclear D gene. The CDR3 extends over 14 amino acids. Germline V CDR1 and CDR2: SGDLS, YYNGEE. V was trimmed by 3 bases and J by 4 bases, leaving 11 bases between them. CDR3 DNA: TGTGCCAGCAGCGATTCAATCGGGGGAAACACCATATATTTT. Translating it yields CASSDSIGGNTIYF.

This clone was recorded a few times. CDR3 region: CASSEGGFANEKLFF. CDR3 coding DNA: TGTGCCAGCAGTGAAGGGGGCTTCGCTAATGAAAAACTGTTTTTT. This chain connects TRBV6-1 to TRBJ1-4, with D possibly being TRBD1 (5 bases). Trimming took off 1 base at V and 3 bases at J, with 9 bases between the two ends. The CDR3 has 15 amino acids. CDR1 and CDR2 from the germline V gene are MNHNS and SASEGT.

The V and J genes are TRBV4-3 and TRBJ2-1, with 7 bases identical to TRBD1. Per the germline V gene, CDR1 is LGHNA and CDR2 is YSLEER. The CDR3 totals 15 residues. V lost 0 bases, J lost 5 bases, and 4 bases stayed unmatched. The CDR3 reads CASSQEDRTNNEQFF. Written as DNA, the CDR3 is TGCGCCAGCAGCCAAGAGGACAGGACAAACAATGAGCAGTTCTTC.

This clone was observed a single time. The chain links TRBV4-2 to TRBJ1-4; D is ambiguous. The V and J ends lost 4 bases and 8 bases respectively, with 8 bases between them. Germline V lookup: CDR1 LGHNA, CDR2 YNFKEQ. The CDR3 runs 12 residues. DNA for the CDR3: TGTGCCAGCAGCCCAGACACGGAAAAACTGTTTTTT. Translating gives CASSPDTEKLFF.

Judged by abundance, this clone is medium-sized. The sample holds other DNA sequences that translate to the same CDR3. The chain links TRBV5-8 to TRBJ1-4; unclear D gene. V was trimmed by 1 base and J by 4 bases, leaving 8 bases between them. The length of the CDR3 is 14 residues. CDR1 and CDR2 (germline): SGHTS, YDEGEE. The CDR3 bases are TGTGCCAGCAGCTTGCGCGGCTATAATGAAAAACTGTTTTTT. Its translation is CASSLRGYNEKLFF.

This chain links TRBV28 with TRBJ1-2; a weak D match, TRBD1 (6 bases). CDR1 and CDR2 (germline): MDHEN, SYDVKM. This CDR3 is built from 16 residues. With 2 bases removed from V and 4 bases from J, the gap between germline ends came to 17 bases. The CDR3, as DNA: TGTGCCAGCAGTTTAAGGGTTAAGGGGGGATTCTATGGCTACACCTTC. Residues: CASSLRVKGGFYGYTF.

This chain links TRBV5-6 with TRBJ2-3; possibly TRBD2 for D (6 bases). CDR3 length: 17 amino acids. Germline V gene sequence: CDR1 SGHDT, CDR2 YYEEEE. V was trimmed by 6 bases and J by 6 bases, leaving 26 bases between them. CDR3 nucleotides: TGTGCCAGCAAAGGGTGGGCGTCACTAGCCAGACCGGATACGCAGTATTTT. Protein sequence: CASKGWASLARPDTQYF.

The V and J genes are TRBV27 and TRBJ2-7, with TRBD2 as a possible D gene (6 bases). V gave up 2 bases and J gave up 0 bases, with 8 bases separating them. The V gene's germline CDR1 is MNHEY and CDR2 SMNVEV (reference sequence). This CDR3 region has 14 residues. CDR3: CASSLGRDSYEQYF. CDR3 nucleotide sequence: TGTGCCAGCAGTTTAGGGCGGGACTCCTACGAGCAGTACTTC.

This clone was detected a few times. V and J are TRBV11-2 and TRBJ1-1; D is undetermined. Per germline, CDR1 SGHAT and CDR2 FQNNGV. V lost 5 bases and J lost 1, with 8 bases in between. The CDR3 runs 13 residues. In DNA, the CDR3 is TGTGCCAGCAGCCCGGCCGAGAACACTGAAGCTTTCTTT. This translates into CASSPAENTEAFF.

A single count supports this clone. CDR3 in amino acids: CASHRVGEVYEQYF. As DNA, the CDR3 is TGTGCCAGCCACCGGGTGGGAGAAGTCTACGAGCAGTACTTC. The gene calls are TRBV27 and TRBJ2-7, with a tentative D call TRBD2 (5 bases). The germline CDR1 and CDR2 sequences are MNHEY and SMNVEV (reference sequence). This CDR3 has 14 residues. The V end lost 8 bases, the J end lost 3 bases, and 17 bases lay between the germline ends.

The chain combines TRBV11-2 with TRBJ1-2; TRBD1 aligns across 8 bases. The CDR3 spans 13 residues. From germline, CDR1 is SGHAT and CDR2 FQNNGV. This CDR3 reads CAVGQGNMRGYTF. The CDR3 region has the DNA TGTGCAGTCGGACAGGGCAATATGAGGGGCTACACCTTC. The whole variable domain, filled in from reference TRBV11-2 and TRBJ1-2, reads EAGVAQSPRYKIIEKRQSVAFWCNPISGHATLYWYQQILGQGPKLLIQFQNNGVVDDSQLPKDRFSAERLKGVDSTLKIQPAKLEDSAVYLCAVGQGNMRGYTFGSGTRLTVV.

As DNA, the CDR3 is TGCGCCAGCAGCGCTTCAGACCAAGAGACCCAGTACTTC. Translation gives CASSASDQETQYF. V gene TRBV5-1 combines with J gene TRBJ2-5; D ambiguous. Trimming stripped 4 bases from V and 0 bases from J, with 7 bases between. The CDR3 sequence is 13 residues long. Germline V CDR1 and CDR2: SGHRS, YFSETQ.

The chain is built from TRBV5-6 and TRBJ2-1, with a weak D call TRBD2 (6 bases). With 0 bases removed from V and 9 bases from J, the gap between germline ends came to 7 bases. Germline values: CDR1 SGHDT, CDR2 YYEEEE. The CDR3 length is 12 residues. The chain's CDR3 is CASSLAGSEQFF. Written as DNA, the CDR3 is TGTGCCAGCAGCTTGGCCGGGAGTGAGCAGTTCTTC.